This T cell receptor beta chain was found in a study of T cells in Graves' hyperthyroidism and ophthalmopathy. Diagnoses used clinical symptoms, serum thyroxine and TRAb, thyroid ultrasound and orbital computed tomography. RNA transcripts served as the template for amplifying TCR beta CDR3 regions. During a first-round RT-PCR of the TCR CDR3, the HTBI primer set was used. One entry per CDR3 protein results from TCRdb running MiXCR on the multiplex PCR reads. The table has roughly 300,000 distinct CDR3 sequences, over 15% seen once. This clonotype was counted ten times or more. Its antigen is as yet unknown. Per germline, CDR1 MNHEY and CDR2 SVGEGT. CDR3 length: 12 amino acids. The germline V and J ends were trimmed by 7 bases and 5 bases, with 9 bases remaining between them. Study-wide findings and caveats: The model made its ophthalmopathy prediction, and onset followed a median around six months later. Patients with ophthalmopathy were separated from those with stable hyperthyroidism by a 13 V-J model.

Sequencing was carried out using blood. The chain uses TRBV6-2 or TRBV6-3 and TRBJ2-1; D may be TRBD2 (6 bases). This TCR was sampled from a woman in her 50s with Graves' hyperthyroidism. CDR3 loop: CASTGLNNEQFF. The DNA for the CDR3 is TGTGCCAGCACCGGACTAAACAATGAGCAGTTCTTC.